This TCR beta chain was recorded in a study of CD4 T cells in relation to SARS-CoV-2 and coronaviruses. Concerning this clone: Its antigen is unknown.

Germline trimming cut 2 bases from V and 6 bases from J; bases unmatched to any gene: 3. The germline gives CDR1 MNHEY, CDR2 SVGAGI. The CDR3 spans 13 residues. Sequencing used immunoSEQ multiplex PCR; TCRdb keeps in-frame clones, though not all of them. The sample holds approximately 25,000 clones, around 80% seen once. CD4+ T cells from unexposed donors were obtained before the COVID-19 pandemic (2011-2018). The cells were cultured for around ten days before CD4+ T cells were isolated. Cultures held two million PBMCs per well with about 10 IU/ml IL-2. Half the medium was replaced with IL-2 medium on days 3 and 7.

This clonotype was sampled from a human donor in good health. The sample comprised CD4+ T cells from PBMCs, cultured in vitro. J is TRBJ1-2 and V is TRBV6-5, with 7 bases aligning to TRBD1. This CDR3 reads CASSYPGTDGYTF. In nucleotides, the CDR3 is TGTGCCAGCAGTTACCCGGGGACAGATGGCTACACCTTC.